These 3 T cell receptor beta chains came from one sample sequenced in a study of T cells in localized non-small cell lung cancer. Profiled with immunoSEQ multiplex PCR; TCRdb holds only in-frame clones, not every one. The sample lists more than 25,000 clones, roughly nine tenths seen once, with under 6% in the top ten. The sequencing used PBMCs, collected before any cancer treatment. These receptors were collected from a man aged 40 to 70 with stage II lung adenocarcinoma.

V is TRBV28 and J is TRBJ1-5; weak D call: TRBD1 (5 bases). Germline CDR1 reads MDHEN; CDR2 reads SYDVKM. V was cut by 5 bases and J by 7 bases, with 15 bases left in between. The CDR3 is made up of 14 amino acids. CDR3 region: CASSPRQKSQPQHF. CDR3 DNA: TGTGCCAGCAGTCCCCGACAGAAGAGCCAGCCCCAGCATTTT. Looking up the rest from reference TRBV28 and TRBJ1-5 gives the full variable domain: DVKVTQSSRYLVKRTGEKVFLECVQDMDHENMFWYRQDPGLGLRLIYFSYDVKMKEKGDIPEGYSVSREKKERFSLILESASTNQTSMYLCASSPRQKSQPQHFGDGTRLSIL.

The genes are TRBV20-1 and TRBJ1-2, with 7 positions matching TRBD1. V was pared by 3 bases and J by 8 bases, with 3 bases of the junction left unmatched. The CDR3 is made up of 11 amino acids. Germline values: CDR1 DFQATT, CDR2 SNEGSKA (reference sequence). CDR3 loop: CSARVGGGYTF. DNA of the CDR3: TGCAGTGCTAGGGTAGGGGGCGGCTACACCTTC.

The J gene is TRBJ2-4, the V gene TRBV30, with TRBD1 as a possible D gene (6 bases). Germline-derived CDR1 and CDR2 are GTSNPN and SVGIG (reference sequence). This CDR3 is 14 amino acids long. Between the trimmed V and J ends, which lost 2 bases and 2 bases, there was a span of 10 bases. As DNA, the CDR3 is TGTGCCTGGAGTCTAACAGGGCCCAAAAACATTCAGTACTTC. It yields the protein CAWSLTGPKNIQYF.